The sequence of this TCR beta chain was determined in a study of shared clonotypes between healthy human individuals. Sequencing was performed with immunoSEQ multiplex PCR; in TCRdb, only in-frame clones are kept and a portion is missing. The sample includes about 2.1 million clones, 90% to 95% of them seen just once. About this clone itself: The identical CDR3 is also encoded by other nucleotide sequences in the sample.

CD45RO-negative, CCR7-positively selected cells formed the naive CD8 fraction, excluding terminally differentiated effector memory CD45RA+ cells. The study drew its donors from healthy HIV-negative adults without recent acute infections or vaccinations. V lost 0 bases and J 6 bases, leaving 4 bases between the germline ends. This CDR3 has 12 amino acids. Germline CDR1 is MRHNA and CDR2 is SNTAGT. The sequenced material came from naive CD8+ T cells from PBMCs. The origin of this receptor is a man between 18 and 35 years old in good health. Some clones in this sample may be carry-over from other donors' samples. This chain links TRBV6-4 with TRBJ2-3, with unresolved D. CDR3 protein: CASSDSRDTQYF. CDR3 coding DNA: TGTGCCAGCAGTGACTCAAGGGATACGCAGTATTTT.